The 26 T cell receptor beta chains in this list originate from one sample, sequenced in a study of T cells after yellow fever vaccination. TCRdb re-derived calls from the 5' RACE reads in MiXCR, one entry per CDR3 protein. Found here are roughly 340,000 distinct CDR3 sequences, 8.5% to 10% of them singletons; the top ten hold roughly 17%. This specimen was PBMCs, taken on the day of the first yellow fever vaccination. The receptors here all came from a young man who received the YFV17D yellow fever vaccine.

This clonotype was counted a few times. This CDR3 is CASSLGTVLPTNEKLFF. CDR3 DNA sequence: TGTGCCAGCAGCTTAGGGACAGTACTTCCAACTAATGAAAAACTGTTTTTT. The chain has TRBV11-2 and TRBJ1-4; D may be TRBD1 (6 bases). The V and J ends lost 1 base and 0 bases respectively, with 12 bases between them. The CDR3 runs to 17 residues. CDR1 is SGHAT and CDR2 is FQNNGV in the germline V gene.

The V call is TRBV6-1, the J call TRBJ2-2, with D perhaps TRBD1 (6 bases). There are 15 residues in the CDR3. CDR1 and CDR2 (germline): MNHNS, SASEGT. The V and J ends lost 7 bases and 4 bases respectively, with 16 bases between them. CDR3 sequence reads: CASTLQTGTTGELFF. The CDR3 coding sequence is TGTGCCAGCACCCTACAAACAGGGACCACCGGGGAGCTGTTTTTT.

This clonotype was observed a few times. The junction and the germline gene differ at one end; a read error may be behind it. The chain is built from TRBV6-2 or TRBV6-3 and TRBJ1-5; TRBD1 matches at 7 bases. CDR3 length equals 16 residues. From germline, CDR1 is MNHEY and CDR2 SVGEGT. The CDR3 DNA follows: TGTGCCAGCAGCAATCACAGGGGTGAGGGCAATCAGCCTCAGCATTTT. Protein: CASSNHRGEGNQPQHF.

This clonotype occurred many times. This sequence joins TRBV7-3 and TRBJ2-2, with a possible D match to TRBD2 (5 bases). The V and J ends lost 3 bases and 3 bases respectively, with 8 bases between them. The CDR3 spans 14 residues. Germline CDR1 reads SGHTA; CDR2 reads FQGTGA. The CDR3 region is CASSFNSDTGELFF. The CDR3 bases are TGTGCCAGCAGCTTTAATAGCGACACCGGGGAGCTGTTTTTT. Full variable domain (missing parts from reference TRBV7-3 and TRBJ2-2): GAGVSQTPSNKVTEKGKYVELRCDPISGHTALYWYRQSLGQGPEFLIYFQGTGAADDSGLPNDRFFAVRPEGSVSTLKIQRTERGDSAVYLCASSFNSDTGELFFGEGSRLTVL.

The chain uses TRBV11-2 and TRBJ2-2, with unresolved D. Trimming stripped 0 bases from V and 1 base from J, with 18 bases between. CDR3 length equals 19 residues. Germline V gene data show CDR1 as SGHAT and CDR2 as FQNNGV. As DNA, the CDR3 is TGTGCCAGCAGCTTAGATGCGCGCAGACTGAAAGGGAACACCGGGGAGCTGTTTTTT. Amino acids: CASSLDARRLKGNTGELFF. Complete variable domain (other parts from reference TRBV11-2 and TRBJ2-2): EAGVAQSPRYKIIEKRQSVAFWCNPISGHATLYWYQQILGQGPKLLIQFQNNGVVDDSQLPKDRFSAERLKGVDSTLKIQPAKLEDSAVYLCASSLDARRLKGNTGELFFGEGSRLTVL.

This clonotype was counted between two and nine times. V and J are TRBV10-3 and TRBJ1-5; D remains ambiguous. Per the germline V gene, CDR1 is ENHRY and CDR2 is SYGVKD. V lost 4 bases and J 1 base, leaving 8 bases between the germline ends. The length of the CDR3 is 14 residues. CDR3 DNA sequence: TGTGCCATCAGTGCTATGGGAAGCAATCAGCCCCAGCATTTT. This sequence encodes CAISAMGSNQPQHF.

This clonotype was observed a few times. The chain joins TRBV18 to TRBJ2-3; TRBD1 agrees at 8 bases. This CDR3 contains 14 residues. Germline CDR1 and CDR2: KGHSH and LQKENI. The trim removed 6 bases at V and 2 bases at J, leaving 4 bases unmatched. The CDR3 region has the DNA TGTGCCAGCTCGGGACAGGACACCACAGATACGCAGTATTTT. Translating gives CASSGQDTTDTQYF.

This clonotype was seen at least ten times. The chain is built from TRBV7-9 and TRBJ1-2; 9 nucleotides line up with TRBD1. This CDR3 has 14 amino acids. V was clipped by 5 bases and J by 6 bases; unmatched bases: 7. The germline CDR1 and CDR2 sequences are SEHNR and FQNEAQ (reference sequence). The CDR3 DNA reads as TGTGCCAGCAGCCCTGGGACAGGGATAAATGGCTACACCTTC. It is translated as CASSPGTGINGYTF.

The genes are TRBV5-6 and TRBJ2-1; 8 bases are a match to TRBD1. The CDR3 length is 17 residues. V gave up 1 base and J gave up 7 bases; unmatched junction bases: 13. CDR1 and CDR2 from the germline V gene are SGHDT and YYEEEE. The CDR3 DNA follows: TGTGCCAGCAGCTTGTTTAACTCCCGGACAGGGATTAATGAGCAGTTCTTC. Its translation: CASSLFNSRTGINEQFF.

At least ten counts were recorded for this clonotype. The chain uses TRBV7-3 and TRBJ2-1; 7 nucleotides match TRBD1. Germline V CDR1 and CDR2: SGHTA, FQGTGA. Trimming cost V 5 bases and J 7 bases; bases outside gene matches: 11. The length of the CDR3 is 15 residues. The CDR3 here is CASSQYRSGGNEQFF. DNA for the CDR3: TGTGCCAGCAGCCAGTATCGATCAGGGGGTAATGAGCAGTTCTTC.

The chain employs TRBV7-9 and TRBJ1-5; 11 bases map to TRBD1. The V gene's germline CDR1 is SEHNR and CDR2 FQNEAQ (reference sequence). V lost 5 bases to trimming and J lost 5 bases; unmatched junction nucleotides: 5. The CDR3 runs 15 residues. CDR3: CASSPWTGGDQPQHF. The DNA for the CDR3 is TGTGCCAGCAGCCCCTGGACAGGGGGCGATCAGCCCCAGCATTTT.

The V gene is TRBV4-1, the J gene TRBJ2-2; 9 bases map to TRBD1. The CDR3 is 16 amino acids. Trimming cost V 3 bases and J 4 bases; bases outside gene matches: 6. Germline CDR1 is MGHRA and CDR2 is YSYEKL. Written as DNA, the CDR3 is TGCGCCAGCAGCCAGGGACAGGGACCGTTCACCGGGGAGCTGTTTTTT. Translating gives CASSQGQGPFTGELFF.

This clonotype was seen repeatedly, ten times or more. CDR3 DNA: TGTGCCAGCAGTTTAACCGGGATTAGCACAGATACGCAGTATTTT. Amino acids: CASSLTGISTDTQYF. This chain uses TRBV27 with TRBJ2-3; D is possibly TRBD2 (5 bases). Between the trimmed V and J ends, which lost 2 bases and 0 bases, there was a span of 9 bases. The CDR3 extends over 15 amino acids. Looked up from germline, CDR1 is MNHEY and CDR2 is SMNVEV (reference sequence).

The chain joins TRBV27 to TRBJ2-7; D gene uncertain. Germline V gives CDR1 MNHEY, CDR2 SMNVEV (reference sequence). Trimming removed 6 bases from V and 6 bases from J, with 3 bases in between. This CDR3 region has 9 residues. The CDR3 reads CASSTEQYV. The CDR3 DNA is TGTGCCAGCAGCACCGAGCAGTACGTC.

This clonotype has just a few counts. This chain connects TRBV9 to TRBJ2-5; D is perhaps TRBD2 (6 bases). Germline CDR1 reads SGDLS; CDR2 reads YYNGEE. The V end was cut by 3 bases, the J end by 4 bases, with 13 bases between. The CDR3 covers 14 residues. CDR3 region: CASSDRDSRETQYF. The CDR3 nucleotides are TGTGCCAGCAGCGATAGGGACTCCCGAGAGACCCAGTACTTC. Full variable domain (rest looked up from reference TRBV9 and TRBJ2-5): DSGVTQTPKHLITATGQRVTLRCSPRSGDLSVYWYQQSLDQGLQFLIQYYNGEERAKGNILERFSAQQFPDLHSELNLSSLELGDSALYFCASSDRDSRETQYFGPGTRLLVL.

This clonotype was detected many times. The chain recombines TRBV9 with TRBJ2-3; maybe TRBD1 (6 bases). The germline V and J ends were trimmed by 0 bases and 1 base, with 12 bases remaining between them. Germline V gives CDR1 SGDLS, CDR2 YYNGEE. The CDR3 totals 16 residues. Written as DNA, the CDR3 is TGTGCCAGCAGCGTAGTCCCAGGGGACGGCACAGATACGCAGTATTTT. This encodes CASSVVPGDGTDTQYF. Complete variable domain (other parts from reference TRBV9 and TRBJ2-3): DSGVTQTPKHLITATGQRVTLRCSPRSGDLSVYWYQQSLDQGLQFLIQYYNGEERAKGNILERFSAQQFPDLHSELNLSSLELGDSALYFCASSVVPGDGTDTQYFGPGTRLTVL.

V and J are TRBV27 and TRBJ2-6, with D perhaps being TRBD1 or TRBD2 (5 bases each). CDR1 and CDR2 from the germline V gene are MNHEY and SMNVEV (reference sequence). The CDR3 consists of 15 residues. The V gene lost 5 bases and the J gene lost 4 bases, with 12 bases spanning the gap. The CDR3 loop is CASSTGGGGANVLTF. The CDR3, as DNA: TGTGCCAGCAGTACTGGGGGTGGCGGGGCCAACGTCCTGACTTTC. The complete variable domain, with remaining parts taken from reference TRBV27 and TRBJ2-6, reads EAQVTQNPRYLITVTGKKLTVTCSQNMNHEYMSWYRQDPGLGLRQIYYSMNVEVTDKGDVPEGYKVSRKEKRNFPLILESPSPNQTSLYFCASSTGGGGANVLTFGAGSRLTVL.

The genes are TRBV20-1 and TRBJ2-4; D gene ambiguous. The CDR3 is made up of 13 amino acids. V was trimmed by 0 bases and J by 1 base, leaving 4 bases between them. The germline gives CDR1 DFQATT, CDR2 SNEGSKA (reference sequence). This CDR3 is CSAREGAKNIQYF. DNA for the CDR3: TGCAGTGCTAGAGAGGGGGCCAAAAACATTCAGTACTTC.

This clonotype was observed a handful of times. The chain combines TRBV6-2 or TRBV6-3 with TRBJ2-1; D might be TRBD1 or TRBD2, each matching 6 bases. Between the trimmed V and J ends, which lost 9 bases and 8 bases, there was a span of 14 bases. The germline gives CDR1 MNHEY, CDR2 SVGEGT. The CDR3 extends over 12 amino acids. The CDR3 loop is CASGGRGDEQFF. CDR3 in DNA: TGTGCCAGTGGGGGGCGAGGAGATGAGCAGTTCTTC.

This clonotype was observed at least ten times. The chain has TRBV12-3 or TRBV12-4 and TRBJ1-6; D gene unclear. The V end was cut by 5 bases, the J end by 7 bases, with 9 bases between. This CDR3 is built from 13 residues. CDR3 sequence: CASSMKNNSPLHF. The CDR3 region has the DNA TGTGCCAGCAGTATGAAGAACAATTCACCCCTCCACTTT.

The chain couples TRBV11-2 to TRBJ2-7; 8 bases match TRBD2. The CDR3 sequence is 18 residues long. Germline CDR1 and CDR2: SGHAT and FQNNGV. Trimming cost V 0 bases and J 0 bases; bases outside gene matches: 10. The CDR3: CASSLDLASGPSSYEQYF. As DNA, the CDR3 is TGTGCCAGCAGCTTAGATCTGGCTAGCGGGCCGAGCTCCTACGAGCAGTACTTC.

This clonotype turned up a few times. This chain links TRBV12-3 or TRBV12-4 with TRBJ1-6; a weak D match, TRBD1 (5 bases). Trimming took 4 bases from V and 10 from J, leaving 14 bases between them. The CDR3 has 14 amino acids. CDR3 DNA: TGTGCCAGCAGTTCGCAGGGCGGTCTCTCACCCCTCCACTTT. Translating it yields CASSSQGGLSPLHF.

Only a few counts were recorded for this clonotype. V usage is TRBV19 and J usage is TRBJ1-5; 9 nucleotides match TRBD1. Trimming cost V 10 bases and J 1 base; bases outside gene matches: 8. Germline CDR1 reads LNHDA; CDR2 reads SQIVND (reference sequence). This CDR3 is 15 amino acids long. As DNA, the CDR3 is TGTGCCACCGGAGCCGGGACAGGGAGCAATCAGCCCCAGCATTTT. It specifies CATGAGTGSNQPQHF. Complete variable domain (other parts from reference TRBV19 and TRBJ1-5): DGGITQSPKYLFRKEGQNVTLSCEQNLNHDAMYWYRQDPGQGLRLIYYSQIVNDFQKGDIAEGYSVSREKKESFPLTVTSAQKNPTAFYLCATGAGTGSNQPQHFGDGTRLSIL.

In its sample, this clonotype was seen a few times. The gene calls are TRBV7-3 and TRBJ2-1; a possible D gene is TRBD1 (6 bases). The CDR3 totals 16 residues. Trimming left V 5 bases short and J 0 bases short, with 14 bases between. Germline-derived CDR1 and CDR2 are SGHTA and FQGTGA. In DNA, the CDR3 is TGTGCCAGCAGCCGATCAGGGGCTTACTCCTACAATGAGCAGTTCTTC. Its protein is CASSRSGAYSYNEQFF.

The sample holds a few counts of this clonotype. The V gene is TRBV10-3, the J gene TRBJ1-2; the D gene is possibly TRBD1 (5 bases). The germline gives CDR1 ENHRY, CDR2 SYGVKD. V dropped 0 bases and J dropped 6 bases, with 14 bases sitting between them. CDR3 size: 15 residues. The CDR3 nucleotides read TGTGCCATCAGTGAGTCGTTGGCGTCAGGGAATGGCTACACCTTC. The encoded protein is CAISESLASGNGYTF.

The chain employs TRBV5-1 and TRBJ2-1, with 7 bases lining up with TRBD1. Trimming cost V 4 bases and J 2 bases; bases outside gene matches: 12. Germline V lookup: CDR1 SGHRS, CDR2 YFSETQ. CDR3 size: 17 residues. Here the CDR3 reads CASSPLMTTGPYNEQFF. CDR3 nucleotides: TGCGCCAGCAGCCCACTAATGACGACAGGGCCCTACAATGAGCAGTTCTTC. The whole variable domain, remainder taken from reference TRBV5-1 and TRBJ2-1, is KAGVTQTPRYLIKTRGQQVTLSCSPISGHRSVSWYQQTPGQGLQFLFEYFSETQRNKGNFPGRFSGRQFSNSRSEMNVSTLELGDSALYLCASSPLMTTGPYNEQFFGPGTRLTVL.